What follows describes a single TCR beta chain. This entry comes from a study of T cell changes during pregnancy in multiple sclerosis. Germline V lookup: CDR1 SGHDT, CDR2 YYEEEE. This CDR3 contains 15 residues. Trimming at V came to 5 bases and at J to 2 bases, leaving 4 bases not matched to a gene. Sequencing was performed with immunoSEQ multiplex PCR; in TCRdb, only in-frame clones are kept and a portion is missing. Of approximately 83,000 clones in the sample, 90% to 95% were seen once. The sequencing here drew on peripheral blood, taken in the third trimester of pregnancy. The clonotype comes from a female donor with multiple sclerosis, enrolled in a pregnancy study. This rearrangement joins TRBV5-6 to TRBJ2-3, with TRBD1 identical over 11 bases. The CDR3 coding sequence is TGTGCCAGCAGTCGGGACAGGGGGATCACAGATACGCAGTATTTT. Amino acids: CASSRDRGITDTQYF.